This TCR beta chain was identified in a study of graft-versus-host responses after intestinal transplantation. Study-wide context: Recipients were given multivisceral, liver-intestinal, or isolated intestinal transplants. Induction with anti-thymocyte globulin, then tacrolimus and steroids for around three years, was given to all recipients.

With respect to this clone: The antigen is not known.

Assay: immunoSEQ multiplex PCR; the TCRdb copy retains only in-frame clones and omits some. The sample records 90,000 to 120,000 clones, over 75% being singletons. Germline V lookup: CDR1 SGHDN, CDR2 FVKESK. V dropped 5 bases and J dropped 3; count of bases not matched to a gene: 1. The CDR3 covers 13 residues. The rearrangement joins TRBV14 to TRBJ1-5, with TRBD1 matching over 7 bases. The sequence was collected from a human donor who received an intestinal transplant. The specimen comprised unstimulated CD4+ T cells sorted from spleen or lymph node cells, sampled before intestinal transplant. The CDR3 DNA reads as TGTGCCAGCAGCAGGGGGCTCAATCAGCCCCAGCATTTT. This sequence encodes CASSRGLNQPQHF.